The subject of this entry is one T cell receptor beta chain. Antigen unknown. This entry is derived from a study of T cell responses to AZD1222 COVID-19 vaccine. Study-wide findings and caveats: Nearly half of spike-specific TCRs reportedly target unmutated variant regions.

Produced via immunoSEQ multiplex PCR; TCRdb's table is partial and in-frame only. The sample yields around 95,000 clones, 85% to 90% seen once. The CDR3 covers 16 residues. Germline V gives CDR1 KGHSH, CDR2 LQKENI. J lost 3 bases, V lost 5 bases, and 8 bases had no gene match. The material was peripheral blood, obtained on day 0 of AZD1222 vaccination. The rearrangement uses TRBV18 and TRBJ2-1, with 9 bases identical to TRBD2. The sequence was obtained from an adult in good health. The CDR3 spells CASSGLSGGSYNEQFF. The CDR3 coding sequence is TGTGCCAGCTCAGGTCTTAGCGGGGGCAGCTACAATGAGCAGTTCTTC.